This is a list of T cell receptor beta chains from one sample in a study of OX40 agonist ivuxolimab in advanced cancers. Profiling relied on immunoSEQ multiplex PCR, and the TCRdb table lists in-frame clones only, not all of them. The sample carries some 45,000 clones, 89% recorded once. Sequences were derived from CD4+ or CD8+ T cells sorted from blood, sampled in a trial of the OX40 agonist ivuxolimab. Receptors were obtained from an adult with an advanced solid tumor such as melanoma, head and neck, liver or kidney cancer. Each CDR3 is given with its conserved first and last residue. D genes are given only for firm matches. Clone sizes are given selectively: once, few, many, or a class where the clone is expanded.

cdr3_nt cdr3_aa clone_size v_call d_call j_call
TGTGCCACCGAGCTAATAGAAGATTCGGTCGAGCAGTTCTTC CATELIEDSVEQFF - TRBV11-2 - TRBJ2-1
TGTGCCATCAGCGTTCTAGCGGGGGACTCCTACGAGCAGTACTTC CAISVLAGDSYEQYF - TRBV10-3 TRBD2 TRBJ2-7
TGTGCCAGCAGTGACCCTGGACTAGCGGGGTATGGCACAGATACGCAGTATTTT CASSDPGLAGYGTDTQYF - TRBV6-4 TRBD2 TRBJ2-3
TGTGCCAGCAGTGCCTGGGGGCTACCCTCCTACGAGCAGTACTTC CASSAWGLPSYEQYF - TRBV9 - TRBJ2-7
TGTGCCAGCAGCGTAGGACTAGCGGGTACCGGGGAGCTGTTTTTT CASSVGLAGTGELFF - TRBV7-2 TRBD2 TRBJ2-2
TGTGCCAGCAGTCCCTCGGACAGCCCGGGTGGCTACACCTTC CASSPSDSPGGYTF - TRBV6-5 - TRBJ1-2
TGTGCCAGCAGCTTTCCGAGGCGGCCCCTCCACTTT CASSFPRRPLHF few TRBV7-9 - TRBJ1-6
TGTGCCAGCAGTGTCGGACTAGTTGGTGAGCAGTTCTTC CASSVGLVGEQFF - TRBV6-4 TRBD2 TRBJ2-1
TGTGCCAGCAGCTTTAGTCCGGGAGATGGCTACACCTTC CASSFSPGDGYTF - TRBV5-6 - TRBJ1-2
TGTGCCAGCAGCTCGCCGGGACAGGGCTACGAGCAGTACTTC CASSSPGQGYEQYF - TRBV27 TRBD1 TRBJ2-7
TGTGCCAGCAGCGACGGGTCTTACATGAACACTGAAGCTTTCTTT CASSDGSYMNTEAFF - TRBV5-5 - TRBJ1-1
TGTGCCAGCAGCTTAGCCCTGAAGAAAGAGACCCAGTACTTC CASSLALKKETQYF - TRBV7-8 - TRBJ2-5
TGTGCCAGCAGCTTAGAAAGGGATGGGTGGAACACTGAAGCTTTCTTT CASSLERDGWNTEAFF - TRBV11-2 - TRBJ1-1
TGTGCCAGCAGTGAGGGACAGGGGAGCTATGGCTACACCTTC CASSEGQGSYGYTF few TRBV6-4 TRBD1 TRBJ1-2
TGCGCCAGCAGTCCGAAAGGAAACACCATATATTTT CASSPKGNTIYF - TRBV4-1 - TRBJ1-3
TGTGCCAGCAGTGAATTGGGTGGCGGAGGGACGGAAGCTTTCTTT CASSELGGGGTEAFF - TRBV25-1 - TRBJ1-1
TGTGCCAGCACCCCCCCCTGGGGACAAGGTCATGGCTACACCTTC CASTPPWGQGHGYTF - TRBV7-4 - TRBJ1-2
TGTGCCAGCAGTTTACGGGGGGCTGGGAATGAGCAGTTCTTC CASSLRGAGNEQFF once TRBV27 - TRBJ2-1
TGTGCCAGCACGTATATGGGTGTCCAGAAGGTCGATGAGCAGTTCTTC CASTYMGVQKVDEQFF - TRBV11-2 - TRBJ2-1
TGTGCCAGCAGTGATAAGGGTCGAGGGGAGACCCAGTACTTC CASSDKGRGETQYF - TRBV2 - TRBJ2-5
TGTGCCAGCAGCGCAGGGACTACTCAAGAGACCCAGTACTTC CASSAGTTQETQYF - TRBV9 TRBD2 TRBJ2-5
TGTGCCAGCAGTTGGGGGGAAGAGGGTGAGCAGTTCTTC CASSWGEEGEQFF - TRBV6-6 - TRBJ2-1
TGTGCCAGCAGGGGGGAAGGGGGGAACACTGAAGCTTTCTTT CASRGEGGNTEAFF once TRBV13 - TRBJ1-1
TGTGCCAGATCGGGTGCCAAGGACCGAGGGAATATATACGAGCAGTACTTC CARSGAKDRGNIYEQYF - TRBV11-3 - TRBJ2-7
TGTGCCAGCAGCTTACAGAGATCCTACGAGCAGTACTTC CASSLQRSYEQYF - TRBV7-8 - TRBJ2-7
TGTGCCAGCAGCGAGAAGTTATGGGACACTGAAGCTTTCTTT CASSEKLWDTEAFF - TRBV7-8 - TRBJ1-1
TGTGCCAGCAGCTTGGGAGGGAGCATGGGGTATTTT CASSLGGSMGYF - TRBV5-6 - TRBJ2-3